These T cell receptor beta chains were read from a single sample in a study of regulatory T cells in long-lasting Graves disease. TCRdb recomputed calls from the multiplex PCR reads with MiXCR, one row per CDR3 protein. The data show some 450,000 distinct CDR3 sequences, about 17% seen once. The same specimen was also included in a second study, on T cells in Graves' hyperthyroidism and ophthalmopathy.

The sample here was peripheral blood mononuclear cells (PBMCs), taken at new diagnosis, from a patient treated with antithyroid drugs. These TCRs come from a woman aged 25 to 39 with Graves disease. Both conserved end residues are part of each CDR3. Fields, in order: J gene, CDR3 length, clone size, V gene, D gene, CDR3 protein, CDR3 DNA. The D gene is left open where the match is weak. Clone sizes are given selectively: once, few, many, or a class where the clone is expanded.

TRBJ1-6	16	.	TRBV20-1	.	CSARDARGVHNSPLHF	TGCAGTGCTAGAGATGCCCGGGGGGTCCATAATTCACCCCTCCACTTT
TRBJ1-5	14	many	TRBV12-3/TRBV12-4	.	CASSYRQRNQPQHF	TGTGCCAGCAGTTACAGACAGCGCAATCAGCCCCAGCATTTT
TRBJ2-1	14	many	TRBV7-2	TRBD2	CASSLAAGDREQFF	TGTGCCAGCAGCTTAGCGGCGGGAGATCGTGAGCAGTTCTTC
TRBJ2-7	13	many	TRBV14	TRBD2	CASSLAGQYEQYF	TGTGCCAGCAGCCTAGCGGGACAATACGAGCAGTACTTC
TRBJ1-2	14	.	TRBV28	.	CASSFSPEVFGYTF	TGTGCCAGCAGTTTCTCGCCAGAGGTGTTCGGCTACACCTTC
TRBJ2-2	13	many	TRBV2	.	CATIQGFSGELFF	TGTGCCACAATCCAGGGGTTTTCCGGGGAGCTGTTTTTT
TRBJ2-7	15	few	TRBV7-8	.	CASSLARSGVYEQYF	TGTGCCAGCAGCTTAGCGAGGAGTGGGGTCTACGAGCAGTACTTC
TRBJ2-5	14	few	TRBV5-1	TRBD2	CASSQGTTKETQYF	TGCGCCAGCAGCCAAGGGACTACCAAAGAGACCCAGTACTTC
TRBJ2-5	11	many	TRBV5-1	.	CASSLQGRQYF	TGCGCCAGCAGCTTACAAGGAAGACAGTACTTC
TRBJ2-1	13	few	TRBV19	.	CASSIGYYNEQFF	TGTGCCAGTAGTATTGGGTACTACAATGAGCAGTTCTTC
TRBJ2-5	14	many	TRBV12-3/TRBV12-4	TRBD2	CASSSSSGEETQYF	TGTGCCAGCAGTTCTTCTAGCGGGGAAGAGACCCAGTACTTC
TRBJ2-7	16	many	TRBV6-2/TRBV6-3	.	CASSYSLASANYEQYF	TGTGCCAGCAGTTACTCTCTGGCTAGCGCTAACTACGAGCAGTACTTC
TRBJ2-5	15	many	TRBV6-1	TRBD1	CASSSRDRPSETQYF	TGTGCCAGCAGTAGTCGGGACAGGCCCTCTGAGACCCAGTACTTC
TRBJ2-1	17	many	TRBV20-1	TRBD2	CSARGAASGSSYNEQFF	TGCAGTGCTAGAGGTGCGGCTAGCGGGAGCTCCTACAATGAGCAGTTCTTC
TRBJ2-3	14	few	TRBV20-1	.	CSARDSERTDTQYF	TGCAGTGCTAGAGATTCCGAGAGGACAGATACGCAGTATTTT
TRBJ2-1	18	.	TRBV7-9	TRBD1	CASSPRTGRMYKHNEQFF	TGTGCCAGCAGCCCGCGGACAGGGAGAATGTATAAGCACAATGAGCAGTTCTTC
TRBJ2-1	16	few	TRBV15	TRBD1	CATSRDPGGSYNEQFF	TGTGCCACCAGCAGAGATCCAGGGGGCTCCTACAATGAGCAGTTCTTC
TRBJ2-3	13	many	TRBV2	TRBD1	CASIRGNTDTQYF	TGTGCCAGCATCAGGGGGAACACAGATACGCAGTATTTT
TRBJ1-2	14	many	TRBV28	.	CASSLGAGGYGYTF	TGTGCCAGCAGTTTAGGCGCAGGCGGCTATGGCTACACCTTC
TRBJ2-1	18	many	TRBV5-8	TRBD2	CASSEWASGRASYNEQFF	TGTGCCAGCAGCGAGTGGGCTAGCGGGAGGGCCTCCTACAATGAGCAGTTCTTC
TRBJ2-1	16	.	TRBV20-1	.	CSARDRTPSSYNEQFF	TGCAGTGCTAGAGATCGTACTCCCAGCTCCTACAATGAGCAGTTCTTC
TRBJ2-1	14	few	TRBV29-1	TRBD2	CSVVTSGSWVEQFF	TGCAGCGTTGTTACTAGCGGGAGTTGGGTTGAGCAGTTCTTC
TRBJ2-5	15	many	TRBV18	TRBD2	CASSPSGSIRETQYF	TGTGCCAGCTCACCAAGCGGGAGTATTCGGGAGACCCAGTACTTC
TRBJ2-1	14	many	TRBV9	.	CASSVGEDYNEQFF	TGTGCCAGCAGCGTAGGAGAAGACTACAATGAGCAGTTCTTC
TRBJ2-1	16	few	TRBV19	TRBD2	CARGTSGSGFTIEQFF	TGTGCCAGAGGGACTAGCGGGAGTGGTTTTACAATTGAGCAGTTCTTC
TRBJ2-1	14	few	TRBV2	TRBD2	CASAGAGGQNEQFF	TGTGCCAGCGCAGGGGCGGGAGGGCAGAATGAGCAGTTCTTC
TRBJ2-1	16	.	TRBV27	.	CASSMSVAQDEGEQFF	TGTGCCAGCAGCATGTCCGTGGCACAGGATGAGGGGGAGCAGTTCTTC
TRBJ1-5	17	.	TRBV5-1	TRBD1	CASSPGTGGLGNQPQHF	TGCGCCAGCAGCCCTGGGACAGGGGGACTGGGCAATCAGCCCCAGCATTTT
TRBJ2-5	16	many	TRBV20-1	TRBD2	CSAGTSGSVGQETQYF	TGCAGTGCTGGGACTAGCGGGAGTGTCGGGCAAGAGACCCAGTACTTC
TRBJ2-7	18	many	TRBV28	.	CASSDSIGRILVSYEQYF	TGTGCCAGCAGTGACTCAATAGGGAGAATCCTAGTCTCCTACGAGCAGTACTTC
TRBJ2-7	13	.	TRBV28	.	CASSFSEVYEQYF	TGTGCCAGCAGTTTTTCGGAGGTCTACGAGCAGTACTTC
TRBJ2-5	15	many	TRBV28	TRBD2	CASWSAGGGQETQYF	TGTGCCAGCTGGTCGGCGGGAGGGGGGCAAGAGACCCAGTACTTC
TRBJ1-1	16	.	TRBV30	.	CAWSVGFGRGNTEAFF	TGTGCCTGGAGTGTAGGTTTTGGGCGGGGTAACACTGAAGCTTTCTTT
TRBJ2-3	15	few	TRBV5-5	TRBD2	CASSPRAGEARTQYF	TGTGCCAGCAGCCCCCGAGCGGGAGAGGCTCGCACGCAGTATTTT
TRBJ2-1	16	many	TRBV7-9	TRBD1	CASSGGQGALINEQFF	TGTGCCAGCAGCGGAGGACAGGGGGCTCTCATTAATGAGCAGTTCTTC
TRBJ2-1	14	.	TRBV29-1	.	CSVDSAGFYNEQFF	TGCAGCGTTGACTCCGCGGGATTCTACAATGAGCAGTTCTTC
TRBJ2-5	14	many	TRBV10-3	.	CAISGSGTPETQYF	TGTGCCATCAGCGGTTCGGGGACCCCCGAGACCCAGTACTTC
TRBJ1-5	13	many	TRBV28	.	CASTGMGVQPQHF	TGTGCCAGCACCGGCATGGGGGTTCAGCCCCAGCATTTT
TRBJ2-2	11	few	TRBV29-1	.	CSVPDAGELFF	TGCAGCGTTCCCGACGCCGGGGAGCTGTTTTTT
TRBJ2-5	16	.	TRBV4-1	TRBD2	CASSHLAGGKQETQYF	TGCGCCAGCAGCCACTTAGCGGGAGGAAAACAAGAGACCCAGTACTTC
TRBJ2-7	17	many	TRBV4-1	.	CASSQETTTSAFYEQYF	TGCGCCAGCAGCCAAGAGACAACCACCAGCGCCTTCTACGAGCAGTACTTC
TRBJ2-6	13	many	TRBV6-1	.	CASDRSGANVLTF	TGTGCCAGTGACCGGTCTGGGGCCAACGTCCTGACTTTC
TRBJ1-3	17	few	TRBV6-2/TRBV6-3	TRBD1	CASSYGTGEDSGNTIYF	TGTGCCAGCAGTTACGGGACAGGGGAGGATTCAGGAAACACCATATATTTT
TRBJ2-1	14	many	TRBV18	TRBD1	CASSPPTGVNEQFF	TGTGCCAGCTCACCACCGACAGGGGTGAATGAGCAGTTCTTC
TRBJ2-5	11	.	TRBV19	.	CAEVGCETQYF	TGTGCAGAGGTGGGGTGCGAGACCCAGTACTTC
TRBJ2-1	15	.	TRBV6-5	.	CASSYSEENYSEQFF	TGTGCCAGCAGTTACTCGGAGGAGAACTACAGTGAGCAGTTCTTC
TRBJ1-1	15	many	TRBV27	.	CASSFGQFMNTEAFF	TGTGCCAGCAGTTTTGGGCAGTTCATGAACACTGAAGCTTTCTTT
TRBJ2-3	13	many	TRBV11-2	.	CASSFLGTDTQYF	TGTGCCAGCAGCTTCCTGGGCACAGATACGCAGTATTTT
TRBJ2-5	18	many	TRBV28	TRBD2	CASSHLTWTSPVEETQYF	TGTGCCAGCAGTCACCTAACTTGGACTAGTCCGGTCGAAGAGACCCAGTACTTC